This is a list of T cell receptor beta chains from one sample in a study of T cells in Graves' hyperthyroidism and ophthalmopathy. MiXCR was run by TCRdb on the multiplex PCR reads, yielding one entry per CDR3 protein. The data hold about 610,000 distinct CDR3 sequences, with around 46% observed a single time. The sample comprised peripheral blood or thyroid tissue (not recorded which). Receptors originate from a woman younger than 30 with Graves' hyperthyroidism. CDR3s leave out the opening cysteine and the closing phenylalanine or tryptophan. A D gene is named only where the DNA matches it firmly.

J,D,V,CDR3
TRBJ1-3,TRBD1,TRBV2,ASSVQGAQANGNTIY
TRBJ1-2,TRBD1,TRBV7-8,ASSLRQGALGGYT
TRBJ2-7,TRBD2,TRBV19,ASSILREGAYEQY
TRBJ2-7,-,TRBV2,AQGGYLGEQY
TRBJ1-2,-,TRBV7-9,ASSLGNSYNGYT
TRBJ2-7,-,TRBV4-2,ASSRSGRDFGVQQY
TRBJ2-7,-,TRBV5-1,ASSGGTAIAYEQY
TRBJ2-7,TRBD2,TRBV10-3,ASSYGVEGTSGKAYEQY
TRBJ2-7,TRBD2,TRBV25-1,ASSEFWGGLAYFSYEQY
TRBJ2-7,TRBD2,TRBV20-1,SARRTSGNSEQY
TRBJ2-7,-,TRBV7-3,ASSLEGGSLHEQY
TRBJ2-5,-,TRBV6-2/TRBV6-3,AVWASRGAQY
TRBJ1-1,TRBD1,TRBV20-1,SARSTGGTGVEAEAF
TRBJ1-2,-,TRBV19,ASIGQYGANYGYT
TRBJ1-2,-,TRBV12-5,ASGTGTSYGYT
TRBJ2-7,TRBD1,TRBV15,ATSRAGTGGSNEQY
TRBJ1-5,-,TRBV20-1,SARVAADPNQPQH
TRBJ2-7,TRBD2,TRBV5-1,ASSLDRGTSISEQY
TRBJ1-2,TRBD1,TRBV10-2,ASSESTGGLYYGYT
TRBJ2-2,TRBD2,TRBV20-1,SARDISGRNTGELF